This T cell receptor beta chain stems from a study of blood T cell repertoires in COVID-19. Whole-study context: From T cells, B-cell-depleted T cells, or PBMCs came the material, which was cDNA or gDNA.

V was cut by 10 bases and J by 2 bases, with 17 bases left in between. The CDR3 loop spans 14 amino acids. Germline V gene sequence: CDR1 SNHLY, CDR2 FYNNEI. Original data processing: Reference gene primer amplification in the assay estimated nucleated cell counts. Repertoires were generated with immunoSEQ multiplex PCR, while TCRdb's copy carries only in-frame clones and drops some. V and J calls and clone size are copied from that table; D and trimming were computed from the DNA. The sample lists 110,000 or so clones; over 75% were seen once. The TCR comes from a man aged 45-60 years with acute or convalescent COVID-19. This chain uses TRBV2 with TRBJ2-5; D remains ambiguous. What was sequenced was peripheral blood. The CDR3 nucleotides are TGTGCCACCTCCATACTCCCGAGACAAGAGACCCAGTACTTC. This encodes CATSILPRQETQYF. Drawing the rest from reference TRBV2 and TRBJ2-5, the complete variable domain is EPEVTQTPSHQVTQMGQEVILRCVPISNHLYFYWYRQILGQKVEFLVSFYNNEISEKSEIFDDQFSVERPDGSNFTLKIRSTKLEDSAMYFCATSILPRQETQYFGPGTRLLVL.